The 3 T cell receptor beta chains reported below all come from one sample, sequenced in a study of T cell responses to AZD1222 COVID-19 vaccine. The repertoire was sequenced with immunoSEQ multiplex PCR; TCRdb's copy has only in-frame clones and lacks some. The table records around 78,000 clones, approximately 86% of them present only once. The starting material was peripheral blood, obtained on day 0 of MenACWY control vaccination. Receptors were obtained from an adult in good health.

The chain has TRBV19 and TRBJ1-5; D perhaps matches TRBD1 (5 bases). V lost 3 bases and J lost 7, with 16 bases in between. The germline V gene has CDR1 LNHDA and CDR2 SQIVND (reference sequence). There are 15 residues in the CDR3. The CDR3 here is CASSIIPGNRQPQHF. CDR3 sequence (DNA): TGTGCCAGTAGTATTATACCAGGGAACCGACAGCCCCAGCATTTT.

The chain employs TRBV10-3 and TRBJ1-1; TRBD1 is a possible D gene (6 bases). The germline V gene has CDR1 ENHRY and CDR2 SYGVKD. There are 16 residues in the CDR3. Trimming cost V 2 bases and J 2 bases, with 15 bases left between them. CDR3 loop: CAISEQEGGFNTEAFF. The CDR3 coding sequence is TGTGCCATCAGTGAGCAGGAGGGGGGGTTTAACACTGAAGCTTTCTTT.

CDR3: CASSMSGGYQPQHF. CDR3 in DNA: TGTGCCAGTAGTATGTCAGGGGGCTATCAGCCCCAGCATTTT. This chain joins TRBV19 and TRBJ1-5, with 8 nucleotides matching TRBD1. The CDR3 is 14 residues long. The germline V gene has CDR1 LNHDA and CDR2 SQIVND (reference sequence). J was trimmed by 5 bases and V by 3 bases; bases with no gene match: 3.